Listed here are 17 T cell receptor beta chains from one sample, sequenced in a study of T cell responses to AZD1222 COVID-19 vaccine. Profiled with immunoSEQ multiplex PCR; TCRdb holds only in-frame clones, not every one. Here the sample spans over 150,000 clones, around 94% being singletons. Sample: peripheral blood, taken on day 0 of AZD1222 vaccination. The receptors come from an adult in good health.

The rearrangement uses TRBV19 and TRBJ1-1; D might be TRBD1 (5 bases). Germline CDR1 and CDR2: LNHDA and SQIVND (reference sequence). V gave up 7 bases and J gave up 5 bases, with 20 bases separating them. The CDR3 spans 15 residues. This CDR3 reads CASTANRAWGTEAFF. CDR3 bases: TGTGCCAGTACTGCTAATCGGGCCTGGGGGACTGAAGCTTTCTTT.

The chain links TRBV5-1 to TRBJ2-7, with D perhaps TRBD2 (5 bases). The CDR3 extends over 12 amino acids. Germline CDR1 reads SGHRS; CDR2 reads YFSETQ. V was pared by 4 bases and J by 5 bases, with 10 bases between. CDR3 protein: CASSGSGNEQYF. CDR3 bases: TGCGCCAGCAGCGGGAGTGGCAACGAGCAGTACTTC. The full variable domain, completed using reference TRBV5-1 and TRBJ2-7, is KAGVTQTPRYLIKTRGQQVTLSCSPISGHRSVSWYQQTPGQGLQFLFEYFSETQRNKGNFPGRFSGRQFSNSRSEMNVSTLELGDSALYLCASSGSGNEQYFGPGTRLTVT.

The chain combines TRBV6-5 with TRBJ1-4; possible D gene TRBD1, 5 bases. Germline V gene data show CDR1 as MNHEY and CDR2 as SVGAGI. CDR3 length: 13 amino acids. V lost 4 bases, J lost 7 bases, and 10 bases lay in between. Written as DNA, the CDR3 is TGTGCCAGCAGTTCTTCCGGGACTGAAAAACTGTTTTTT. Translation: CASSSSGTEKLFF.

CDR3 DNA: TGTGCCAGCAGTTCGGGCCAGGACCTTGAGGAGCAGTACGTC. It specifies CASSSGQDLEEQYV. The gene calls are TRBV28 and TRBJ2-7; D call uncertain. V was clipped by 4 bases and J by 7 bases, with 17 bases between them. Germline V gives CDR1 MDHEN, CDR2 SYDVKM. This CDR3 has 14 residues.

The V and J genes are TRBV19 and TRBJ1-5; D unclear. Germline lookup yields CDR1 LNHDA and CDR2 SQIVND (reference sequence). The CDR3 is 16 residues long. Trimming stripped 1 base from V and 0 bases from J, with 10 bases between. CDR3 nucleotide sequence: TGTGCCAGTAGTATAGGGGCAGACTATAGCAATCAGCCCCAGCATTTT. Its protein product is CASSIGADYSNQPQHF.

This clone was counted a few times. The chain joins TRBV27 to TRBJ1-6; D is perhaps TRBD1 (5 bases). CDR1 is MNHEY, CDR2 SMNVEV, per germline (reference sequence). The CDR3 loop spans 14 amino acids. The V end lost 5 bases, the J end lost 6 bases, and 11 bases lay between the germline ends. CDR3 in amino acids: CASSVGAANSPLHF. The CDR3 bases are TGTGCCAGCAGTGTAGGGGCAGCTAATTCACCCCTCCACTTT.

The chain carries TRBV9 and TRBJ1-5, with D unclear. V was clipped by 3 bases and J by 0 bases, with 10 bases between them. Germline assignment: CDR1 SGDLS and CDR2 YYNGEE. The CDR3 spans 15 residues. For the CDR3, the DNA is TGTGCCAGCAGCGCGTACCGGGATAGCAATCAGCCCCAGCATTTT. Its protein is CASSAYRDSNQPQHF.

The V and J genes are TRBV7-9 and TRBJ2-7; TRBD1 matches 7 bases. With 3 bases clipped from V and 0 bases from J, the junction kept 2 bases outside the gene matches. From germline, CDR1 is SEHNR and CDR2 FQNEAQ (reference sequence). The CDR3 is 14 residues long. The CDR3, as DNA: TGTGCCAGCAGCTTCGGACAGGACTCCTACGAGCAGTACTTC. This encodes CASSFGQDSYEQYF.

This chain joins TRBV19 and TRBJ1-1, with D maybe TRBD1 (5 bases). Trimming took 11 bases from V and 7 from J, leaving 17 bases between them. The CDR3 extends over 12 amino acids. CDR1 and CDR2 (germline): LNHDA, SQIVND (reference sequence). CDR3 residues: CASEGSHFEAFF. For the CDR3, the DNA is TGTGCCTCAGAGGGGTCCCACTTTGAAGCTTTCTTT.

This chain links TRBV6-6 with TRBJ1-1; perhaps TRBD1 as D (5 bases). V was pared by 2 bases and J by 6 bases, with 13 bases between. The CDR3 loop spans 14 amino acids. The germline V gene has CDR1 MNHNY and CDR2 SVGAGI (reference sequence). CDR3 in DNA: TGTGCCAGCAGTTACGTTCCGGGACGAGCTGAAGCTTTCTTT. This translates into CASSYVPGRAEAFF.

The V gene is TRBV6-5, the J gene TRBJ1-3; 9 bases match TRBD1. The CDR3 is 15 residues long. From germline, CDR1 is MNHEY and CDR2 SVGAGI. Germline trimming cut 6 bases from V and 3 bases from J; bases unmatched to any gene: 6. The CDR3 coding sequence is TGTGCCAGCAGCCCCGGACAGGGGAGTGGAAACACCATATATTTT. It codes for CASSPGQGSGNTIYF.

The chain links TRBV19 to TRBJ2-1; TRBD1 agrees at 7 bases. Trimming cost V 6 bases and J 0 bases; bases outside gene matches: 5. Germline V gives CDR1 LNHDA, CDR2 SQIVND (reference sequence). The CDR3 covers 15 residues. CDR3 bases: TGTGCCAGTAGCCTGACAGGGAGCTCCTACAATGAGCAGTTCTTC. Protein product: CASSLTGSSYNEQFF.

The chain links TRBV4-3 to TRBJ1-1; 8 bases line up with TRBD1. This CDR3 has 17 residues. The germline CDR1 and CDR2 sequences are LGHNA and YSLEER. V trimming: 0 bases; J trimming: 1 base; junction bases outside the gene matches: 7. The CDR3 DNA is TGCGCCAGCAGCCAAGATATTAGGACAGGGCAGAACACTGAAGCTTTCTTT. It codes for CASSQDIRTGQNTEAFF.

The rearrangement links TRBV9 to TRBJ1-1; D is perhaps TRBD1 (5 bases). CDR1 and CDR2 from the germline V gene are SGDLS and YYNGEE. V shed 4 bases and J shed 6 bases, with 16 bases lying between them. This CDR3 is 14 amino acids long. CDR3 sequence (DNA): TGTGCCAGCAGCCCCGACCTAAGGGGTTCTGAAGCTTTCTTT. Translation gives CASSPDLRGSEAFF.

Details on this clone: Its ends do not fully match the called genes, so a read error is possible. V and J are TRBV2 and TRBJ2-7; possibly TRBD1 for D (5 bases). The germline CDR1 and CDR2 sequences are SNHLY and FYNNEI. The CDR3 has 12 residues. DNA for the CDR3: TGTGCCAGCAATGAAGGGGCCTACGAGCAGTACTTC. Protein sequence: CASNEGAYEQYF.

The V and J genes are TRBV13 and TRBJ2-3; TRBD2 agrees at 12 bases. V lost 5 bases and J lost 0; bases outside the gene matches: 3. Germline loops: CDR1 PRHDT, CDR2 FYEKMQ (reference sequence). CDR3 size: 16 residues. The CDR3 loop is CASSNGTSGSTDTQYF. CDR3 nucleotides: TGTGCCAGCAGCAACGGGACTAGCGGGAGCACAGATACGCAGTATTTT.

CDR3 coding DNA: TGCGCCAGCAGCTTGGGTGGGGGGACCTACAATGAGCAGTTCTTC. Residues: CASSLGGGTYNEQFF. The J gene is TRBJ2-1, the V gene TRBV5-1; tentative D call: TRBD2 (6 bases). Trimming left V 0 bases short and J 2 bases short, with 9 bases between. Germline V gives CDR1 SGHRS, CDR2 YFSETQ. This CDR3 spans 15 amino acids.